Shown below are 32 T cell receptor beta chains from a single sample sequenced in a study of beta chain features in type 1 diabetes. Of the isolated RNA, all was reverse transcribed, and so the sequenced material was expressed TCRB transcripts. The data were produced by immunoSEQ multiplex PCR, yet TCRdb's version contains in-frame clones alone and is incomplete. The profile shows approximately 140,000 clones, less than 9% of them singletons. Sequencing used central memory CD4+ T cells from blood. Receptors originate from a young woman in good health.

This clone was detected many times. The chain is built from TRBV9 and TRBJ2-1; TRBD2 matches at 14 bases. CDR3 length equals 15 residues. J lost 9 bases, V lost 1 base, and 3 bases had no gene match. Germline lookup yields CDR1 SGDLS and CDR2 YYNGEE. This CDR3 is CASSVQGTSGSEQFF. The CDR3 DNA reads TGTGCCAGCAGCGTACAAGGGACTAGCGGGAGTGAGCAGTTCTTC.

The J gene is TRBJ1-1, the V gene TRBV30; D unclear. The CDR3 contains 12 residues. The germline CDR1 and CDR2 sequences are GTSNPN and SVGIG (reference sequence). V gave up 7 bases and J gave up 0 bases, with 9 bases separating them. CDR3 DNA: TGTGCCTCCTTAACACTGAACACTGAAGCTTTCTTT. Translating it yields CASLTLNTEAFF.

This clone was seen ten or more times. CDR3 DNA: TGTGCCAGCAGGTCGATCGGACTAGCGGGAGACAATGAGCAGTTCTTC. Protein: CASRSIGLAGDNEQFF. This chain uses TRBV9 with TRBJ2-1, with 13 bases that match TRBD2. This CDR3 has 16 residues. V trimming: 5 bases; J trimming: 5 bases; junction bases outside the gene matches: 7. Germline lookup yields CDR1 SGDLS and CDR2 YYNGEE. Looking up the rest from reference TRBV9 and TRBJ2-1 gives the full variable domain: DSGVTQTPKHLITATGQRVTLRCSPRSGDLSVYWYQQSLDQGLQFLIQYYNGEERAKGNILERFSAQQFPDLHSELNLSSLELGDSALYFCASRSIGLAGDNEQFFGPGTRLTVL.

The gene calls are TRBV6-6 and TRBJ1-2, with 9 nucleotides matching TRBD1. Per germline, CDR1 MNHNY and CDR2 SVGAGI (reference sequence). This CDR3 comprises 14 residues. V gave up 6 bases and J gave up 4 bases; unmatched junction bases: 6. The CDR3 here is CASRRDRDSYGYTF. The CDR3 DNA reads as TGTGCCAGCAGACGGGACAGGGACTCCTATGGCTACACCTTC.

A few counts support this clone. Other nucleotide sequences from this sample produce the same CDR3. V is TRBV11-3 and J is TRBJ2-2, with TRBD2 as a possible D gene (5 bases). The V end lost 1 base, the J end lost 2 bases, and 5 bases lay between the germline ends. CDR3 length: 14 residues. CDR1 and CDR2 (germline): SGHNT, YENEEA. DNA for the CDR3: TGTGCCAGCAGCTTAGGGACTAACACCGGGGAGCTGTTTTTT. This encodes CASSLGTNTGELFF.

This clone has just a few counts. Here the CDR3 DNA reads TGTGCCAGCAGTAAACCGGAGGGGACAGATACGCAGTATTTT. Its translation is CASSKPEGTDTQYF. This chain links TRBV6-5 with TRBJ2-3; maybe TRBD2 (6 bases). The CDR3 runs 14 residues. Trimming shortened V by 5 bases and J by 3 bases, and 12 bases separated the two germline ends. From germline, CDR1 is MNHEY and CDR2 SVGAGI.

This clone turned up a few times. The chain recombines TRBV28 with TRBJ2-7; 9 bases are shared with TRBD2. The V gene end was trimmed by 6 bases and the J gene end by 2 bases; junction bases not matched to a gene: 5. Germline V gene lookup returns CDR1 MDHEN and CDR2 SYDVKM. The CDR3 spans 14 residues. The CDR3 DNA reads TGTGCCAGCAGCCTTAGCGGGAGCCCCTACGAGCAGTACTTC. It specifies CASSLSGSPYEQYF.

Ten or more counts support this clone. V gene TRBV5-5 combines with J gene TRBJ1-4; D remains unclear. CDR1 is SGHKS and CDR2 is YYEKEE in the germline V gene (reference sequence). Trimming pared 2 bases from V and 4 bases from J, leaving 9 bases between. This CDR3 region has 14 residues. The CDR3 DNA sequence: TGTGCCAGCAGCTTTCAGGCGAATAATGAAAAACTGTTTTTT. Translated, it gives CASSFQANNEKLFF.

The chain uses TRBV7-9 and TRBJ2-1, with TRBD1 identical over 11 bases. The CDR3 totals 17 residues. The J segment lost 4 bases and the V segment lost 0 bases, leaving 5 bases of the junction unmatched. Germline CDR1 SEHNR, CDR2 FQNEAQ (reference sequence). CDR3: CASSLAGQGAGYNEQFF. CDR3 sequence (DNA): TGTGCCAGCAGCTTAGCCGGACAGGGGGCGGGATACAATGAGCAGTTCTTC.

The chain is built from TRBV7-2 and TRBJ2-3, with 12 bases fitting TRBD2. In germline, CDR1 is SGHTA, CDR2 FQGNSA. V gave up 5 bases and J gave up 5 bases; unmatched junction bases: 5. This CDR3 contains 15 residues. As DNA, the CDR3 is TGTGCCAGCAGCACCAGGACTAGCGGGATAGATACGCAGTATTTT. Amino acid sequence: CASSTRTSGIDTQYF.

The CDR3 nucleotides read TGTGCCAGCACAGCGAACAAAAACTACAATGAGCAGTTCTTC. This encodes CASTANKNYNEQFF. The chain uses TRBV28 and TRBJ2-1; D is unclear. Germline loops: CDR1 MDHEN, CDR2 SYDVKM. The V end lost 7 bases, the J end lost 3 bases, and 13 bases lay between the germline ends. The CDR3 consists of 14 residues.

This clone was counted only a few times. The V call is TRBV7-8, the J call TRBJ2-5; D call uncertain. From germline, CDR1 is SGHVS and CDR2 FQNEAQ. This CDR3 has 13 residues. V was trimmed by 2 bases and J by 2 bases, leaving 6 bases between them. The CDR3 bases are TGTGCCAGCAGCTTAACTCTACAAGAGACCCAGTACTTC. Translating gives CASSLTLQETQYF. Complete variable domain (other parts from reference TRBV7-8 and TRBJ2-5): GAGVSQSPRYKVAKRGQDVALRCDPISGHVSLFWYQQALGQGPEFLTYFQNEAQLDKSGLPSDRFFAERPEGSVSTLKIQRTQQEDSAVYLCASSLTLQETQYFGPGTRLLVL.

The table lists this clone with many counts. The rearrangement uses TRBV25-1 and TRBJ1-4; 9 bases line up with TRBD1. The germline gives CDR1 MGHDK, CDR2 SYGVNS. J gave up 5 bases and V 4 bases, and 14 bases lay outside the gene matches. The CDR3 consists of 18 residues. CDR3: CASSAPRTGVTANEKLFF. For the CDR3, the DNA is TGTGCCAGCAGTGCCCCCCGGACAGGGGTGACTGCCAATGAAAAACTGTTTTTT.

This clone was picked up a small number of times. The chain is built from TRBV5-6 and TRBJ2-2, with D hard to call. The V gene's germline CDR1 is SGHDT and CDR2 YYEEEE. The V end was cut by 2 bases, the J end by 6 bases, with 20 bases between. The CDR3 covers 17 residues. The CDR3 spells CASSLGKRFYTSGELFF. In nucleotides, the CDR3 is TGTGCCAGCAGCTTAGGCAAGAGGTTCTACACTTCCGGGGAGCTGTTTTTT.

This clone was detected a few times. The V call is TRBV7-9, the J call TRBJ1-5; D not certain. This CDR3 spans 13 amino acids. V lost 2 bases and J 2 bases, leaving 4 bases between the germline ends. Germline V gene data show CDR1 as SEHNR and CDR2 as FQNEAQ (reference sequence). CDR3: CASSLQGNQPQHF. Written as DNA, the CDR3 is TGTGCCAGCAGCTTACAGGGCAATCAGCCCCAGCATTTT.

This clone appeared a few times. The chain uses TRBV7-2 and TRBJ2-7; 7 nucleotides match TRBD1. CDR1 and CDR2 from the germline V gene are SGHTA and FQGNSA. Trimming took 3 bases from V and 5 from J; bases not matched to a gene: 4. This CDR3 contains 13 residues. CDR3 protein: CASSFRQGHEQYF. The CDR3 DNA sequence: TGTGCCAGCAGCTTCAGACAGGGACACGAGCAGTACTTC.

This CDR3 is CASSETGPRGYTF. CDR3 bases: TGTGCCAGCAGTGAAACAGGGCCGAGGGGCTACACCTTC. The chain links TRBV6-1 to TRBJ1-2; the D gene is possibly TRBD1 (6 bases). This CDR3 region has 13 residues. The V gene lost 2 bases and the J gene lost 8 bases, with 12 bases spanning the gap. Germline V lookup: CDR1 MNHNS, CDR2 SASEGT.

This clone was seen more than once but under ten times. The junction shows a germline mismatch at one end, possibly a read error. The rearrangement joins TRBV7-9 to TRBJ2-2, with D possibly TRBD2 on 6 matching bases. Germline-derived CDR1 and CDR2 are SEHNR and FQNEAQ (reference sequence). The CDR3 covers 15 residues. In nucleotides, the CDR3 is TGCGCAAGGGCTAGCGCAAGCGCGAACACCGGGGAGCTGTTTTTT. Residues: CARASASANTGELFF. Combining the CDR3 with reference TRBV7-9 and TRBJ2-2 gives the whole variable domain DTGVSQNPRHKITKRGQNVTFRCDPISEHNRLYWYRQTLGQGPEFLTYFQNEAQLEKSRLLSDRFSAERPKGSFSTLEIQRTEQGDSAMYLCARASASANTGELFFGEGSRLTVL.

The CDR3 nucleotides read TGTGCCAGCAGTCCGCCCTTTAACAGGGGGCGTCAATCTGAGACCCAGCATTTT. This codes for CASSPPFNRGRQSETQHF. This chain links TRBV28 with TRBJ1-5, with TRBD1 identical over 9 bases. The V and J ends lost 5 bases and 11 bases, in that order; junction bases with no gene match: 22. CDR1 and CDR2 (germline): MDHEN, SYDVKM. This CDR3 spans 18 amino acids.

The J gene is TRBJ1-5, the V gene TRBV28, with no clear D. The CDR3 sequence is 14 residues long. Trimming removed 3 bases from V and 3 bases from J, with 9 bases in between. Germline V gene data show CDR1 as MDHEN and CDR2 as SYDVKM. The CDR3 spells CASSLSNLNQPQHF. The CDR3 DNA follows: TGTGCCAGCAGTTTGAGTAACCTCAATCAGCCCCAGCATTTT.

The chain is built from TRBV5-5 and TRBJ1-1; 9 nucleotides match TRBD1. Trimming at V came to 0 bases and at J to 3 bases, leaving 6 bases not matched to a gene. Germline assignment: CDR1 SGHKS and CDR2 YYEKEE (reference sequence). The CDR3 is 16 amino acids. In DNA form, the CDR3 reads TGTGCCAGCAGCTTGGGCCCCGGGACAGGGTACACTGAAGCTTTCTTT. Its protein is CASSLGPGTGYTEAFF.

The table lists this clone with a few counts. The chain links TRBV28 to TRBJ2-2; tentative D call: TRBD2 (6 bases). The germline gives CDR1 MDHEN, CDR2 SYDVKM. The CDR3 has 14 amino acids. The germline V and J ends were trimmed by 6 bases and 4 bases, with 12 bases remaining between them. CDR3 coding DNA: TGTGCCAGCAGGACCCGGGACTTCACCGGGGAGCTGTTTTTT. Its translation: CASRTRDFTGELFF. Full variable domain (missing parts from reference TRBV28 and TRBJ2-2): DVKVTQSSRYLVKRTGEKVFLECVQDMDHENMFWYRQDPGLGLRLIYFSYDVKMKEKGDIPEGYSVSREKKERFSLILESASTNQTSMYLCASRTRDFTGELFFGEGSRLTVL.

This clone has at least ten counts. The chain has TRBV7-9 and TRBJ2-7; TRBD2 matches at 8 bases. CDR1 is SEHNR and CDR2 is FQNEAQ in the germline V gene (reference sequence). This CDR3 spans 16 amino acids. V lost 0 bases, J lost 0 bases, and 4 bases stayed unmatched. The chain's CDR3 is CASSLAPGRDSYEQYF. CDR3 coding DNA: TGTGCCAGCAGCTTAGCCCCCGGGAGGGACTCCTACGAGCAGTACTTC. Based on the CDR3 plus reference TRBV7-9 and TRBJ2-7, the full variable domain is DTGVSQNPRHKITKRGQNVTFRCDPISEHNRLYWYRQTLGQGPEFLTYFQNEAQLEKSRLLSDRFSAERPKGSFSTLEIQRTEQGDSAMYLCASSLAPGRDSYEQYFGPGTRLTVT.

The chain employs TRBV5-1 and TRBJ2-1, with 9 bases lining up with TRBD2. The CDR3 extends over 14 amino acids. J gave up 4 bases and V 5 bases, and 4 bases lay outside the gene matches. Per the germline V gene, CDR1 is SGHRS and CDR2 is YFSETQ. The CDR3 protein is CASRTAGGYNEQFF. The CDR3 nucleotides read TGCGCCAGCAGGACGGCGGGAGGGTACAATGAGCAGTTCTTC.

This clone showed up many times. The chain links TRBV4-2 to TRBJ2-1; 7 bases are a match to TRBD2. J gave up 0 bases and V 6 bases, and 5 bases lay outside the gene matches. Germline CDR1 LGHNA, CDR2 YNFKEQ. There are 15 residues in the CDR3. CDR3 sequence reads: CASSGSGFSYNEQFF. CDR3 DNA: TGTGCCAGCAGTGGTAGCGGGTTCTCCTACAATGAGCAGTTCTTC.

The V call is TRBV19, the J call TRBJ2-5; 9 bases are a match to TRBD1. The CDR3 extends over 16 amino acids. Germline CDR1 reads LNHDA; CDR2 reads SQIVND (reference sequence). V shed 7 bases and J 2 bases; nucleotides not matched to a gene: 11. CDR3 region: CASTSLGTGKQETQYF. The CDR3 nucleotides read TGTGCCAGTACCAGCCTAGGGACAGGGAAACAAGAGACCCAGTACTTC.

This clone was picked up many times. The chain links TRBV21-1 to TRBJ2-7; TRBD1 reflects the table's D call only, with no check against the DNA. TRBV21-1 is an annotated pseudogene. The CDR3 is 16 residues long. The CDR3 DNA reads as TGTGCCAGCAGCAAAGAGAAACAGGGTTGGACCTACGAGCAGTACTTC. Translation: CASSKEKQGWTYEQYF.

CDR3 region: CASSRDMISYEQYF. The CDR3 DNA sequence: TGTGCCAGCAGCCGGGACATGATCTCCTACGAGCAGTACTTC. This chain joins TRBV28 and TRBJ2-7, with D tentatively TRBD1 (6 bases). The germline V gene has CDR1 MDHEN and CDR2 SYDVKM. The V end lost 6 bases, the J end lost 0 bases, and 12 bases lay between the germline ends. This CDR3 comprises 14 residues.

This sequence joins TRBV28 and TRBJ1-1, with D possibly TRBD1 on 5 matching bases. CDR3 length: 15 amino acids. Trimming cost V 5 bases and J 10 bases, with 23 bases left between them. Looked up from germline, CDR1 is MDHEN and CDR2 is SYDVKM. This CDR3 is CASSLELGPKRGAFF. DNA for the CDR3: TGTGCCAGCAGTCTTGAGCTCGGACCCAAAAGGGGAGCTTTCTTT.

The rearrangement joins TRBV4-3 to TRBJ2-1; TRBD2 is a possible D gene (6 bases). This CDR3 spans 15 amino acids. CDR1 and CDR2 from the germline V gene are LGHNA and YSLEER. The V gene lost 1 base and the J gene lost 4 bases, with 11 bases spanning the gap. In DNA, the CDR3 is TGCGCCAGCAGCCAAGCTAGCGCCAGATACAATGAGCAGTTCTTC. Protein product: CASSQASARYNEQFF.

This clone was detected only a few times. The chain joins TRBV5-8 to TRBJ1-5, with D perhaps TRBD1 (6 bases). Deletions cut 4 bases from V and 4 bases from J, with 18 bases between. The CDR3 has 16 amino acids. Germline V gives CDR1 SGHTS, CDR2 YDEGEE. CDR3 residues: CASSPGTTPRNQPQHF. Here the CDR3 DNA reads TGTGCCAGCAGCCCCGGGACAACCCCGAGGAATCAGCCCCAGCATTTT.

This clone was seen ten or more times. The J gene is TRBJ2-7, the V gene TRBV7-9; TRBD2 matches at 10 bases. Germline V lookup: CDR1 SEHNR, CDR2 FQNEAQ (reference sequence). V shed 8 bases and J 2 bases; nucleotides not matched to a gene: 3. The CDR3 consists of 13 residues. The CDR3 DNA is TGTGCCAGCGGCAGCGGGAGGGCCTACGAGCAGTACTTC. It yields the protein CASGSGRAYEQYF.